These 4 T cell receptor beta chains originate from one sample sequenced in a study of CD8 T cells in ankylosing spondylitis. Whole-study findings and limits: Typical of ankylosing spondylitis blood, it appeared, was a TCR beta motif of seven to nine highly homologous variants.

Using its own MiXCR run on the 5' RACE reads, TCRdb lists one record per CDR3 protein. The sample records 700,000 to 1,000,000 distinct CDR3 sequences, around 11% being singletons. These receptors' antigens are unknown. The sample comprised blood, either unsorted or a sorted T cell fraction (not recorded which). These receptors originate from a male donor with ankylosing spondylitis.

This chain joins TRBV6-1 and TRBJ2-3, with D uncertain. CDR3 length: 13 amino acids. The V gene lost 6 bases and the J gene lost 3 bases, with 10 bases spanning the gap. Germline V gene lookup returns CDR1 MNHNS and CDR2 SASEGT. The CDR3 nucleotides are TGTGCCAGCAGGACATTAGGGACAGATACGCAGTATTTT. Its translation: CASRTLGTDTQYF.

This clonotype was observed many times. CDR3 protein: CAISTRSGSSYNEQFF. CDR3 DNA: TGTGCCATCAGTACAAGAAGCGGGAGCTCCTACAATGAGCAGTTCTTC. The genes are TRBV10-3 and TRBJ2-1; 8 positions agree with TRBD2. Trimming at V came to 5 bases and at J to 0 bases, leaving 6 bases not matched to a gene. This CDR3 region has 16 residues. Germline CDR1 ENHRY, CDR2 SYGVKD.

The chain joins TRBV7-2 to TRBJ1-5, with D possibly TRBD1 on 5 matching bases. Germline V gene lookup returns CDR1 SGHTA and CDR2 FQGNSA. This CDR3 is 14 amino acids long. V was clipped by 6 bases and J by 8 bases, with 17 bases between them. CDR3 protein: CASRKAGHQEPQHF. The CDR3 DNA reads TGTGCCAGCAGGAAGGCAGGGCACCAGGAGCCCCAGCATTTT.

In its sample, this clonotype was seen many times. The J gene is TRBJ2-7, the V gene TRBV3-1, with 11 bases that match TRBD2. V was pared by 5 bases and J by 3 bases, with 6 bases of the junction left unmatched. This CDR3 region has 15 residues. CDR1 and CDR2 (germline): LGHDT, YNNKEL (reference sequence). The CDR3 spells CASSSTSGGYYEQYF. CDR3 in DNA: TGTGCCAGCAGCTCAACTAGCGGGGGATACTACGAGCAGTACTTC.